The entry below describes one T cell receptor (beta chain). This clonotype was seen a few times. Its antigen specificity is not known. No clone much larger than this one lies a single base away; base qualities are absent. The study was a case-control design nested within a healthcare worker cohort in London, UK, with weekly nasopharyngeal swab PCR tests and blood sampling. Healthcare workers were recruited between 23 and 31 March 2020, during the week of the UK lockdown, and were followed weekly for up to roughly 16 weeks. Preparation of the library involved 5' RACE. Sequencing was performed on a NextSeq 500. The TCR library protocol attached unique molecular identifiers to individual cDNA molecules to correct for sequencing error and PCR bias. TCR alpha and beta chains were both sequenced, and the abundances of alpha and beta sequences in each sample were closely correlated with each other. The original pipeline was this. V gene, J gene and CDR3 annotation of TCR sequences was performed with Decombinator V4. Expanded TCRs were defined as changing significantly between any two time points under a Poisson model with p below 0.0001. TCR abundances were normalised to the total number of TCRs sequenced per sample and expressed as counts per million. MAIT TCRs were defined by TRAV1-2 paired with TRAJ12, TRAJ20 or TRAJ33, and iNKT TCRs by TRAV10 paired with TRAJ18. VDJdb, accessed 1 November 2021, was searched for CMV, EBV and SARS-CoV-2 annotated TCRs, excluding TCRs annotated for multiple antigens. TCRdb trimmed public reads at Q25 via fastp, called clones via MiXCR and kept in-frame beta chains. For every CDR3 protein sequence, its rows merge into one entry that carries the most common genes and DNA. In this record, the V and J calls reflect TCRdb's handling and not the investigators' own analysis. Within this sample are some 67,000 distinct CDR3 sequences, with approximately 14% of them counted one time only. Of the sample, over 11% falls within the top ten clones.

The data originate from a study of early T cells in non-severe SARS-CoV-2 infection (dated by TCRdb to the early 2020s). As for the study more broadly: TCR sequencing used bulk RNA from unsorted whole blood, so alpha and beta chains could not be paired. The research as a whole found: Matching against VDJdb was skewed toward anti-spike CD8 responses, likely underestimated virus-specific expansions, and missed private and CD4 specificities.

Reading from cysteine to phenylalanine, the CDR3 counts 16 amino acids. Just CDR3 DNA is preserved here, 48 bases in frame from base 1. Compared with germline, V lacks 1 base and J lacks 6 bases; bases without a gene match: 7. The CDR1 and CDR2 encoded by the germline V gene are SGHAT and FQNNGV. Recombination joined TRBV11-2 with TRBJ2-3, with TRBD1 matching 10 junction bases. This TCR was sampled from an adult who was a healthcare worker with PCR-confirmed SARS-CoV-2 infection or an uninfected control (not recorded which). Sequencing was done on a sample of whole blood. At the DNA level, the sequence is TGTGCCAGCAGCTTAGGAGGGACAGGGGAGGCGGATACGCAGTATTTT. Translated, it gives CASSLGGTGEADTQYF.